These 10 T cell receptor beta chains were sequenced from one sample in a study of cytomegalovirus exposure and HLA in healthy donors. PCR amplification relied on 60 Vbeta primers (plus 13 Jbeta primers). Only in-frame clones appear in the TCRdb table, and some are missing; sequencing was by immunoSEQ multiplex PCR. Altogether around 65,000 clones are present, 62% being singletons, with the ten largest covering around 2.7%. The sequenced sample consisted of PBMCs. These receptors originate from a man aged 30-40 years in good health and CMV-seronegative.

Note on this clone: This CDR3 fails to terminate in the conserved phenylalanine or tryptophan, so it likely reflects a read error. The CDR3 coding sequence is TGTGCCAGCAGCGCCGGACAGGGGGCCAAAGCTTTCTCT. Amino acids: CASSAGQGAKAFS. This sequence joins TRBV9 and TRBJ1-1; TRBD1 matches 11 bases. Germline CDR1 is SGDLS and CDR2 is YYNGEE. The CDR3 has 13 residues. The V and J ends lost 3 bases and 9 bases, in that order; junction bases with no gene match: 4.

CDR3 amino acids: CASSDWRQENSYEQYF. DNA of the CDR3: TGTGCCAGCAGCGATTGGCGCCAGGAAAACTCCTACGAGCAGTACTTC. J is TRBJ2-7 and V is TRBV5-4; D gene ambiguous. CDR1 and CDR2 from the germline V gene are SGHNT and YYREEE (reference sequence). Trimming removed 4 bases from V and 0 bases from J, with 17 bases in between. The CDR3 consists of 16 residues.

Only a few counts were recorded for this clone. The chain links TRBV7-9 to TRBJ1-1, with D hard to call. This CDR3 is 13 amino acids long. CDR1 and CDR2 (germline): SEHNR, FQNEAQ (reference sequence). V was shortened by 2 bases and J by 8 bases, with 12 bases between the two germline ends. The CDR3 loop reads CASSLRAYEEAFF. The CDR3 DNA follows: TGTGCCAGCAGCTTACGAGCCTACGAAGAAGCTTTCTTT.

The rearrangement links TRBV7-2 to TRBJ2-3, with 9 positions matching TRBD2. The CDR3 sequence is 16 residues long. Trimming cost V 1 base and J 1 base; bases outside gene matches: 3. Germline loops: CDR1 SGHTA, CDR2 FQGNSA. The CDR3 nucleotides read TGTGCCAGCAGCTTAGACTCTAGCGGGGGCACAGATACGCAGTATTTT. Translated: CASSLDSSGGTDTQYF.

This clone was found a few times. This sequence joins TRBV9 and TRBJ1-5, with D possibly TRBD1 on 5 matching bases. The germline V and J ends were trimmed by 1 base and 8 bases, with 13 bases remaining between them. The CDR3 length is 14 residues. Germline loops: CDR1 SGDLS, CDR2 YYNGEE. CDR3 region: CASSVHGGEEPQHF. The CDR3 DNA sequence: TGTGCCAGCAGCGTACACGGGGGTGAGGAGCCCCAGCATTTT.

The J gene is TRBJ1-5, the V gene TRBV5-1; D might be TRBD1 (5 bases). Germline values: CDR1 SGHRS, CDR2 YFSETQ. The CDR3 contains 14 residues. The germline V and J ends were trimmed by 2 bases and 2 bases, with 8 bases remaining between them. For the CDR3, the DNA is TGCGCCAGCAGCTTCCAGGGCGGCAATCAGCCCCAGCATTTT. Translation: CASSFQGGNQPQHF.

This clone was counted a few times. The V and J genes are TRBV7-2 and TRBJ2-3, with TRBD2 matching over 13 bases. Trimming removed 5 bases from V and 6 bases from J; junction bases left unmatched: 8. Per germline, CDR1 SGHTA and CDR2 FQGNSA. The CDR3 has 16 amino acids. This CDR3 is CASSAGLAGSWDTQYF. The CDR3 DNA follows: TGTGCCAGCAGCGCGGGACTAGCGGGGAGTTGGGATACGCAGTATTTT.

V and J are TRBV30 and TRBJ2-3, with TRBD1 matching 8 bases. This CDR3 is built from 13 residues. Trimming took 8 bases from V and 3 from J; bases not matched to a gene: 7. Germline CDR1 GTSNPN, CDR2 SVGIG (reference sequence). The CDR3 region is CARQYRGTDTQYF. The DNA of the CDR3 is TGTGCCCGACAATACAGGGGGACAGATACGCAGTATTTT.

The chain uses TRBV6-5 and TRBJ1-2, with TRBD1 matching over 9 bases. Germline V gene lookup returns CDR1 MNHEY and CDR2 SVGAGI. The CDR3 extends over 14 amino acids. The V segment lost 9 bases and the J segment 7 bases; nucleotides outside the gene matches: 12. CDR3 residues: CASAPNRGLSGYTF. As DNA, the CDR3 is TGTGCCAGTGCCCCCAACAGGGGGCTTAGTGGCTACACCTTC.

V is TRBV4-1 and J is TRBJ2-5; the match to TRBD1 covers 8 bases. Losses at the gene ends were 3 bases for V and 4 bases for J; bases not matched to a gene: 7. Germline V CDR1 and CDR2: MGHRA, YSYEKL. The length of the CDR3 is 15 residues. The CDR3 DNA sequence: TGCGCCAGCAGCCAGGTGCAGGGGGCCGGAGAGACCCAGTACTTC. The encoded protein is CASSQVQGAGETQYF.